The rows below give T cell receptor beta chains drawn from one sample of a study of cytomegalovirus exposure and HLA in healthy donors. Repertoires were generated with immunoSEQ multiplex PCR, while TCRdb's copy carries only in-frame clones and drops some. The data show under 250,000 clones, with 75% to 95% seen just once and more than 1% held by the top ten. The sequenced material came from PBMCs. These receptors were taken from a woman between 18 and 30 years old in good health and CMV-seronegative. The CDR3 runs from the conserved cysteine through the conserved F or W. Each record gives: CDR3 protein, D gene, V gene, J gene. The D gene is left open where the match is weak.

CDR3: CAISETGNQPQHF; D: -; V: TRBV10-3; J: TRBJ1-5
CDR3: CASSLDRGRDTEAFF; D: TRBD1; V: TRBV5-1; J: TRBJ1-1
CDR3: CASSEETGNQPQHF; D: -; V: TRBV6-1; J: TRBJ1-5
CDR3: CAWSVRASGRNEQFF; D: TRBD2; V: TRBV30; J: TRBJ2-1
CDR3: CASSKESDSNSYEQYF; D: -; V: TRBV21-1; J: TRBJ2-7
CDR3: CASRLGTSGSVHEQYF; D: TRBD2; V: TRBV28; J: TRBJ2-7
CDR3: CASSQGGNQPQHF; D: -; V: TRBV14; J: TRBJ1-5
CDR3: CASSRKETGRNYEQYF; D: TRBD1; V: TRBV6-4; J: TRBJ2-7
CDR3: CASSLDLLAGGPYEQYF; D: TRBD2; V: TRBV11-2; J: TRBJ2-7
CDR3: CASSKGRGGQETQYF; D: -; V: TRBV21-1; J: TRBJ2-5
CDR3: CATSSQVGANQPQHF; D: -; V: TRBV15; J: TRBJ1-5
CDR3: CASSLASGVNTEAFF; D: -; V: TRBV5-1; J: TRBJ1-1
CDR3: CASSYSVGLYEQYF; D: -; V: TRBV6-5; J: TRBJ2-7
CDR3: CASSNDRVGVEQYF; D: TRBD1; V: TRBV5-4; J: TRBJ2-7
CDR3: CASSYHSGSDVDTQYF; D: TRBD2; V: TRBV6-5; J: TRBJ2-3
CDR3: CASSGGGPYNEQFF; D: -; V: TRBV19; J: TRBJ2-1
CDR3: CASTQTGGISEAFF; D: TRBD1; V: TRBV19; J: TRBJ1-1
CDR3: CASSQLYRTGSYEQYF; D: TRBD1; V: TRBV4-1; J: TRBJ2-7
CDR3: CASSLVRGHEQFF; D: -; V: TRBV28; J: TRBJ2-1
CDR3: CASSVDPLAGVDNEQFF; D: TRBD2; V: TRBV9; J: TRBJ2-1
CDR3: CASSIGVSNQPQHF; D: -; V: TRBV19; J: TRBJ1-5
CDR3: CASSPRTGGTGYTF; D: TRBD1; V: TRBV27; J: TRBJ1-2
CDR3: CASSLGQGGTTGELFF; D: TRBD1; V: TRBV27; J: TRBJ2-2
CDR3: CASSEASGDSNEKLFF; D: TRBD1; V: TRBV2; J: TRBJ1-4
CDR3: CASRRGYGYTF; D: -; V: TRBV19; J: TRBJ1-2
CDR3: CASSLQKLAGVAQFF; D: TRBD2; V: TRBV7-8; J: TRBJ2-1
CDR3: CASSEDSRNTEAFF; D: -; V: TRBV6-1; J: TRBJ1-1
CDR3: CASSSLAGGAYNEQFF; D: TRBD2; V: TRBV5-1; J: TRBJ2-1
CDR3: CASGGQGLTNEKLFF; D: TRBD1; V: TRBV9; J: TRBJ1-4
CDR3: CASTLNPGRGYTF; D: -; V: TRBV5-5; J: TRBJ1-2
CDR3: CSVGEAAGANVLTF; D: -; V: TRBV29-1; J: TRBJ2-6
CDR3: CASSFGDGTGNQPQHF; D: TRBD1; V: TRBV7-8; J: TRBJ1-5
CDR3: CASSLRTGGTTEAFF; D: TRBD1; V: TRBV9; J: TRBJ1-1
CDR3: CASSLDGRGTGELFF; D: -; V: TRBV7-2; J: TRBJ2-2
CDR3: CAWSVYLAGAKQYF; D: TRBD2; V: TRBV30; J: TRBJ2-7
CDR3: CASSLVPVLYEQYF; D: -; V: TRBV4-1; J: TRBJ2-7
CDR3: CASSVRDSAGEQYF; D: -; V: TRBV9; J: TRBJ2-7
CDR3: CASSLPGSYNEQFF; D: -; V: TRBV11-2; J: TRBJ2-1
CDR3: CAWSPSMMDTEAFF; D: -; V: TRBV30; J: TRBJ1-1
CDR3: CASSELAGTTDTQYF; D: TRBD2; V: TRBV6-1; J: TRBJ2-3
CDR3: CASTGSYEQYF; D: -; V: TRBV6-6; J: TRBJ2-7
CDR3: CASSGVSTNEQYF; D: -; V: TRBV5-6; J: TRBJ2-7
CDR3: CASSPQGLGRGGYEQYF; D: -; V: TRBV7-9; J: TRBJ2-7
CDR3: CASSEGLGGKWYGYTF; D: -; V: TRBV28; J: TRBJ1-2